This TCR beta chain was sequenced for a study of T cell changes during pregnancy in multiple sclerosis. The CDR3 covers 18 residues. CDR1 is SGHRS and CDR2 is YFSETQ in the germline V gene. The J segment lost 1 base and the V segment lost 4 bases, leaving 13 bases of the junction unmatched. The method was immunoSEQ multiplex PCR; TCRdb's version includes in-frame clones alone and lacks a portion of them. The data show 58,000 or so clones, around 93% seen once. This TCR was sampled from a female donor with multiple sclerosis, enrolled in a pregnancy study. The specimen comprised peripheral blood, sampled in the first trimester of pregnancy. V usage is TRBV5-1 and J usage is TRBJ2-3, with 9 bases matching TRBD1. For the CDR3, the DNA is TGCGCCAGCAGCCCCGGGACAGGGAGTTCGCCTGGCACAGATACGCAGTATTTT. Encoded protein: CASSPGTGSSPGTDTQYF.